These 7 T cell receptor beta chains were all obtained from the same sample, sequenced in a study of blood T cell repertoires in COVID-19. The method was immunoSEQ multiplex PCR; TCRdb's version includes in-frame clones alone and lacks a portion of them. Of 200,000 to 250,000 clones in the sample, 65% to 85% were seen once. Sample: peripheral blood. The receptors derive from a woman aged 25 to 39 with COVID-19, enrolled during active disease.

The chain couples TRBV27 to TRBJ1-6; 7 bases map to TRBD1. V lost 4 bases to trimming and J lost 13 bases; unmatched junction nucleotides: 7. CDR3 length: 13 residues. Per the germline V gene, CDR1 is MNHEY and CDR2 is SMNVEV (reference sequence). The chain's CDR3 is CASSYKNRGPLHF. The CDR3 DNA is TGTGCCAGCAGTTATAAGAACAGGGGTCCCCTCCACTTT.

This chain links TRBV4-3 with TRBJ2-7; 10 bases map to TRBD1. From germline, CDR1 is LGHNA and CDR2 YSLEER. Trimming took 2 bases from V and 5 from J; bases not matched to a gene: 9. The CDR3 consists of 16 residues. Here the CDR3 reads CASSQSLTGGPNEQYF. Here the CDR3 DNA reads TGCGCCAGCAGCCAATCTCTGACAGGGGGCCCCAACGAGCAGTACTTC.

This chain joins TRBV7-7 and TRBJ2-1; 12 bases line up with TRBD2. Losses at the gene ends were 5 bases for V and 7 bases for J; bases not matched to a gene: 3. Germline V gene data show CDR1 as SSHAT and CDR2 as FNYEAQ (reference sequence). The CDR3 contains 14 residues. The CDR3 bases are TGTGCCAGCAGCAGAGGACTAGCGGGGAATGAGCAGTTCTTC. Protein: CASSRGLAGNEQFF.

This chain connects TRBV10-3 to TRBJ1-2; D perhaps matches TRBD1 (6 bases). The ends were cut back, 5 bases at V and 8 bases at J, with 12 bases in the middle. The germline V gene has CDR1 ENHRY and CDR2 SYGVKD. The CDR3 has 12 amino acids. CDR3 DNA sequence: TGTGCCATCAGTTCAGGGGTGGGAGGCTACACCTTC. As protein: CAISSGVGGYTF.

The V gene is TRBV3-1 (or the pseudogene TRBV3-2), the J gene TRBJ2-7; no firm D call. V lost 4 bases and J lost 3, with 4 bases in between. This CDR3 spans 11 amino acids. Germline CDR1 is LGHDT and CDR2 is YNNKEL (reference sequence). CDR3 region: CASSRDYEQYF. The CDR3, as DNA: TGTGCCAGCAGCCGCGACTACGAGCAGTACTTC.

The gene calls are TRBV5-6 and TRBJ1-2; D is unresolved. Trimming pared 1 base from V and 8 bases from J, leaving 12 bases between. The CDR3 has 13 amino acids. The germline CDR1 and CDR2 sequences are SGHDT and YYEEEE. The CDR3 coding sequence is TGTGCCAGCAGCTTGAGGTCATTCGGGGGCTACACCTTC. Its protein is CASSLRSFGGYTF.

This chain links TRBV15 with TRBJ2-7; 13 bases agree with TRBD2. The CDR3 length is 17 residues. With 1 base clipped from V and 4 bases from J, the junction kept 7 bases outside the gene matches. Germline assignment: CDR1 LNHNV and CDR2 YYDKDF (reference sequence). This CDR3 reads CATSRGTSGSGSYEQYF. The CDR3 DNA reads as TGTGCCACCAGCAGAGGGACTAGCGGGAGCGGTTCATACGAGCAGTACTTC.